This T cell receptor (beta chain) was retrieved from a study of T cells in Graves' hyperthyroidism and ophthalmopathy (dated by TCRdb to between 2018 and 2021). About the study as a whole: Peripheral blood samples were taken at initial diagnosis, before any treatment was given. A discovery cohort of roughly 100 patients, approximately 45 with Graves' ophthalmopathy and under 60 with stable Graves' hyperthyroidism, was used to find distinguishing TCR V-J signatures. Prospective prediction of ophthalmopathy was tested in an independent validation cohort of about 19 hyperthyroidism patients and 15 to 17 patients who later progressed to ophthalmopathy. The approximately 100 discovery patients were divided at random into training and test sets in a 7:3 ratio. In addition, the study compared T-cell repertoires in thyroid tissue and in blood from about six Graves' hyperthyroidism patients. Following sampling, methimazole starting at 30 mg daily was given to hyperthyroidism patients, and high-dose intravenous methylprednisolone was given to ophthalmopathy patients. TCR Vbeta CDR3 sequencing of 120 to 150 peripheral blood samples (43 ophthalmopathy, about 80 hyperthyroidism and some 17 progressor patients) is reported in the paper. General conclusions and limits of the study: In cross-validation, a model built on a 13 V-J signature told ophthalmopathy apart from stable hyperthyroidism with approximately 91% sensitivity and roughly 83% specificity, and in testing the same model reached 80%/75%. No statistical method was used to set the sample size in advance, and investigators knew the group allocation. In validation, the model predicted progression to ophthalmopathy with over 65% sensitivity and around 72% specificity, a median of approximately 6.7 months before onset. Most expanded thyroid clonotypes (frequency above 0.001) were also detected in blood, a finding suggesting that blood repertoires may reflect thyroid immune responses.

This clonotype was found a few times. Its target antigen remains unknown. No much larger clone is present one base from it, and per-base qualities are unavailable. The TCR beta CDR3 regions were amplified from the RNA transcripts. The TCR CDR3 was subjected to a first round of RT-PCR using the HTBI primer set and the Qiagen OneStep RT-PCR kit. Libraries were constructed in a second round of multiplex PCR, after which size selection and purification were performed. Paired-end sequencing of the libraries was performed with 100 bp reads on an Illumina HiSeq2000. In the source study's methods: SOAPnuke was used to process the raw data, throwing out any read that contained adapters or uncalled bases, had a mean Phred below 15, or lacked an exact constant-primer or identifier match. High-quality paired reads were merged with COPE v1.2.5, and unique nucleotide sequences were defined as clonotypes. MiTCR v1.1 was used to align the clonotypes against IMGT TRBV, TRBD and TRBJ reference segments. The analysis included only V-J combinations with a frequency above 0.0001, which together covered 99% to 99.2% of the repertoires. The TCS score was defined as F50 (clonal expansion) divided by E x V (chaos), with BLOSUM62-based TCRdist calculated between CDR3 peptides within each V-J. Welch's t-statistics and random forest reduced just over 500 V-J features to about 13, which were used in a naive Bayes classifier (R e1071). TCRdb redid the processing of the public reads, applying fastp at Q25 and MiXCR, and retained in-frame beta chains. CDR3 protein duplicates are merged, each entry listing the most common genes and DNA. The V and J calls were determined by TCRdb, not by the authors. This sample comprises some 350,000 distinct CDR3 sequences, roughly 15% of them detected only once. The ten biggest clones cover around 20% of the sample.

In the ophthalmopathy patients, disease was moderately to severely active, with a Clinical Activity Score of 3 or more, a NOSPECS grade of 4 or more, and a duration of less than 3 months. Any patient with an uncontrolled infection, another autoimmune disease, pregnancy or lactation was excluded. Diagnoses were based on clinical symptoms, serum thyroxine and TRAb, thyroid ultrasound and orbital computed tomography. PBMCs were isolated from 10 ml of fresh peripheral blood by Ficoll-Paque density gradient centrifugation. Total RNA was extracted using Trizol reagent, and RNA quality was assessed on an Agilent 2100 Bioanalyzer. Trimming leaves V shorter by 1 base and J shorter by 0 bases, with the junction holding 7 bases beyond the gene matches. The germline V gene provides CDR1 SGHVS and CDR2 FNYEAQ. Inclusive of the bounding cysteine and phenylalanine, the CDR3 is 19 residues long. Here the CDR3 DNA is all that survives: 57 bases in frame from base 1.

This sequence originates from a woman aged 55-70 years with Graves' ophthalmopathy. Source material: blood. The sequence links TRBV7-6 to TRBJ2-2; TRBD2 fits 11 bases in the junction. The nucleotide sequence is given as TGTGCCAGCAGCTTAGATAGCGGGAGGGCCTACGCGAACACCGGGGAGCTGTTTTTT. Translated, it gives CASSLDSGRAYANTGELFF.